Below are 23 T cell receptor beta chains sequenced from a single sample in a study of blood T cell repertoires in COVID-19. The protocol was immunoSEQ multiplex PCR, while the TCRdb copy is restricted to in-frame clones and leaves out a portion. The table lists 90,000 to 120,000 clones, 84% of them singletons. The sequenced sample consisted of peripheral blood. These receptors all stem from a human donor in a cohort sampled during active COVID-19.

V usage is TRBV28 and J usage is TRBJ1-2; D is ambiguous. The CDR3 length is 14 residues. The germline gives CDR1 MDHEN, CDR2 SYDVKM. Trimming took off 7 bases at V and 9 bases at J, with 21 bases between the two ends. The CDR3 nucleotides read TGTGCCAGCACAGTGGGTAGCCTCCCAACGAGCTACACCTTC. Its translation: CASTVGSLPTSYTF.

CDR3 bases: TGTGCCACCAGCAGAGATCGGGGACTCTTAGAGCAGTACTTC. Its protein is CATSRDRGLLEQYF. The chain recombines TRBV15 with TRBJ2-7; a possible D gene is TRBD2 (6 bases). There are 14 residues in the CDR3. Germline CDR1 and CDR2: LNHNV and YYDKDF (reference sequence). Trimming cost V 0 bases and J 7 bases, with 13 bases left between them.

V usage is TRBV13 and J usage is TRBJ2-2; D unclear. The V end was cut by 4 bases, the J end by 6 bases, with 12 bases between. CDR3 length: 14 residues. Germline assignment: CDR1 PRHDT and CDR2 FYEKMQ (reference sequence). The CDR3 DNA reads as TGTGCCAGCAGCTATATTAGATTCCCCGGGGAGCTGTTTTTT. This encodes CASSYIRFPGELFF. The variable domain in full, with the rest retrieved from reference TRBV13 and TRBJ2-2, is AAGVIQSPRHLIKEKRETATLKCYPIPRHDTVYWYQQGPGQDPQFLISFYEKMQSDKGSIPDRFSAQQFSDYHSELNMSSLELGDSALYFCASSYIRFPGELFFGEGSRLTVL.

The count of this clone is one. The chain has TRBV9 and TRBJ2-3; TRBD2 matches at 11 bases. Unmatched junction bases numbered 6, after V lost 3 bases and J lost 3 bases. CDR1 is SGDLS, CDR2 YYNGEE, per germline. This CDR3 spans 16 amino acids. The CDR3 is CASSELAGGGTDTQYF. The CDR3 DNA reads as TGTGCCAGCAGCGAATTAGCGGGAGGGGGAACAGATACGCAGTATTTT. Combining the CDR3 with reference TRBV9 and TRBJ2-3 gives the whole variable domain DSGVTQTPKHLITATGQRVTLRCSPRSGDLSVYWYQQSLDQGLQFLIQYYNGEERAKGNILERFSAQQFPDLHSELNLSSLELGDSALYFCASSELAGGGTDTQYFGPGTRLTVL.

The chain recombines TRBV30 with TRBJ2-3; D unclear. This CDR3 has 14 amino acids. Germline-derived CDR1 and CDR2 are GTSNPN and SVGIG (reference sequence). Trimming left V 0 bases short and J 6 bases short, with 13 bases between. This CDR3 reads CAWSVFLAADTQYF. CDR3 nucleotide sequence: TGTGCCTGGAGTGTTTTTCTGGCGGCGGATACGCAGTATTTT.

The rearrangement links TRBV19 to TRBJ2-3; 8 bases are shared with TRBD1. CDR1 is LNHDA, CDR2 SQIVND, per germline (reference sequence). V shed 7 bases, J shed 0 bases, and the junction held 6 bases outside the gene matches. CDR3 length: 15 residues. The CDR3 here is CASNTGGTSTDTQYF. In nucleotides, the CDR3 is TGTGCCAGTAATACAGGGGGAACTAGCACAGATACGCAGTATTTT.

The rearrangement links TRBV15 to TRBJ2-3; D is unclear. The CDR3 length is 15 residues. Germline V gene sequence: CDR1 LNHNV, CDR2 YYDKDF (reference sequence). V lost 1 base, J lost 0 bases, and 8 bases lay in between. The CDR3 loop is CATSRATASTDTQYF. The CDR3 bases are TGTGCCACCAGCAGAGCTACAGCTAGCACAGATACGCAGTATTTT.

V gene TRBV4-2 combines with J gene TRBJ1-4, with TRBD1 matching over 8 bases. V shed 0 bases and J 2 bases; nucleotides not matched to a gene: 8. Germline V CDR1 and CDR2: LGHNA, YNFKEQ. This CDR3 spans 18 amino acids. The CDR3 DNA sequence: TGTGCCAGCAGCCAAGATCCAGGGGGCTACTTGACTAATGAAAAACTGTTTTTT. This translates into CASSQDPGGYLTNEKLFF.

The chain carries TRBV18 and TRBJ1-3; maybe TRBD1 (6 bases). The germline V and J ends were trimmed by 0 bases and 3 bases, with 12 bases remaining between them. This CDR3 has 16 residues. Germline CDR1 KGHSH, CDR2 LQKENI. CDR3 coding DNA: TGTGCCAGCTCACCACCGACGGCAGGGGATGGAAACACCATATATTTT. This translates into CASSPPTAGDGNTIYF. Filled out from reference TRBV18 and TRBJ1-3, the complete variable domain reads NAGVMQNPRHLVRRRGQEARLRCSPMKGHSHVYWYRQLPEEGLKFMVYLQKENIIDESGMPKERFSAEFPKEGPSILRIQQVVRGDSAAYFCASSPPTAGDGNTIYFGEGSWLTVV.

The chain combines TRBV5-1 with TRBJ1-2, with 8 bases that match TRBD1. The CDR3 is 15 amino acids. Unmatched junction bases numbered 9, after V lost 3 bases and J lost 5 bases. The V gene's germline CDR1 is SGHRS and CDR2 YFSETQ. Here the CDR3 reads CASSSTTGTGYGYTF. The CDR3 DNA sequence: TGCGCCAGCAGCTCCACCACCGGGACAGGTTATGGCTACACCTTC.

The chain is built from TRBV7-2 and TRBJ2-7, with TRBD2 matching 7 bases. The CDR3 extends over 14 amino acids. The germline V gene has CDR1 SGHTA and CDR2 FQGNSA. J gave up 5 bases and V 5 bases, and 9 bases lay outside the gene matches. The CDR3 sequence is CASSRTSIENEQYF. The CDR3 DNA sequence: TGTGCCAGCAGCAGGACTAGTATCGAGAACGAGCAGTACTTC.

The DNA for the CDR3 is TGTGCCAGCAGTATTAGCGGGAGTTTGAATGAGCAGTTCTTC. This gives the protein CASSISGSLNEQFF. V is TRBV6-4 and J is TRBJ2-1, with 9 bases lining up with TRBD2. V trimming: 5 bases; J trimming: 7 bases; junction bases outside the gene matches: 6. This CDR3 spans 14 amino acids. Per germline, CDR1 MRHNA and CDR2 SNTAGT.

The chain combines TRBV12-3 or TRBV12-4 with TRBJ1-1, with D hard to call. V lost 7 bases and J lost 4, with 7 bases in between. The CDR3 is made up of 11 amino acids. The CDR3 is CASTRGTEAFF. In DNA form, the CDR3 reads TGTGCCAGCACCCGGGGCACTGAAGCTTTCTTT.

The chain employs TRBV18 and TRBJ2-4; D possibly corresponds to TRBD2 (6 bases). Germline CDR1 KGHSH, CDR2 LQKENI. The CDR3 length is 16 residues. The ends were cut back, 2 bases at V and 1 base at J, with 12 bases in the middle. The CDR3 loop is CASSPDWLAAKNIQYF. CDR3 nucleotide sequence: TGTGCCAGCTCACCAGATTGGCTAGCGGCCAAAAACATTCAGTACTTC.

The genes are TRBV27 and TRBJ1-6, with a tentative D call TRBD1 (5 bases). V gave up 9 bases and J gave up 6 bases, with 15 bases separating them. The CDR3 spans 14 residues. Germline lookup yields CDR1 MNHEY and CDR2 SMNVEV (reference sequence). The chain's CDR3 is CASTAGTSNSPLHF. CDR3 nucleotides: TGTGCCAGTACCGCCGGGACTAGTAATTCACCCCTCCACTTT.

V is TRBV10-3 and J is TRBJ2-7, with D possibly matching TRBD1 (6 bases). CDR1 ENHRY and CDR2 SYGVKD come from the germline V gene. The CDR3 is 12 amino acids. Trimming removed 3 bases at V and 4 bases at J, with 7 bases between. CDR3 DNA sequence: TGTGCCATCAGTGAAGGGGGTTACGAGCAGTACTTC. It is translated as CAISEGGYEQYF.

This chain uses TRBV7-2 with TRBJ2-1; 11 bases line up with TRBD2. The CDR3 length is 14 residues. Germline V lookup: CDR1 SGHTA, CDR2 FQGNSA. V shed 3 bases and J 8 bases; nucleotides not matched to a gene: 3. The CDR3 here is CASSFSGRAYEQFF. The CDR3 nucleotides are TGTGCCAGCAGCTTTAGCGGGAGGGCCTATGAGCAGTTCTTC.

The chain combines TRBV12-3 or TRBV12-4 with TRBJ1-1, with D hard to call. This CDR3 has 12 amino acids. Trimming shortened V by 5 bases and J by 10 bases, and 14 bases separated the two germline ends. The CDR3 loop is CASSTHLSGAFF. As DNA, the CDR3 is TGTGCCAGCAGTACTCACCTATCCGGAGCTTTCTTT.

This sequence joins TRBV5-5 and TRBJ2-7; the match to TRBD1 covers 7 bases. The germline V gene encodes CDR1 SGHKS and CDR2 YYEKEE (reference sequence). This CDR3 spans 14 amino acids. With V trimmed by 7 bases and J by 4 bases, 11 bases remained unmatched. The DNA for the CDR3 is TGTGCCAGCGACCGAGGGGGCGGACAGTACGAGCAGTACGTC. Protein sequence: CASDRGGGQYEQYV.

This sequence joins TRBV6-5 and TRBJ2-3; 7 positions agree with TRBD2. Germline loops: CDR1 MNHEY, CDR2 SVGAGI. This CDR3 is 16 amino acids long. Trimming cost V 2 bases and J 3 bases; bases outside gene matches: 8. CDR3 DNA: TGTGCCAGCAGTTACCTACCTAGCGGACCAACAGATACGCAGTATTTT. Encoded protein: CASSYLPSGPTDTQYF.

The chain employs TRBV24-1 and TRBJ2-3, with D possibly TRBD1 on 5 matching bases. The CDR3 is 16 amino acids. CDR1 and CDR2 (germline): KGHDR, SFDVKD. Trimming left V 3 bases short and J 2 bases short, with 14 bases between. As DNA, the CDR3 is TGTGCCACCAGTGATGGCGACAGCCAATTCACAGATACGCAGTATTTT. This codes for CATSDGDSQFTDTQYF.

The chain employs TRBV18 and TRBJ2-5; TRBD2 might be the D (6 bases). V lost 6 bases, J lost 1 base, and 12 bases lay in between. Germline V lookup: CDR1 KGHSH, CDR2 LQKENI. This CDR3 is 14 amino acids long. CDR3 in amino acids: CASSSGVTQETQYF. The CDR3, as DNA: TGTGCCAGCTCCTCGGGGGTGACCCAAGAGACCCAGTACTTC.

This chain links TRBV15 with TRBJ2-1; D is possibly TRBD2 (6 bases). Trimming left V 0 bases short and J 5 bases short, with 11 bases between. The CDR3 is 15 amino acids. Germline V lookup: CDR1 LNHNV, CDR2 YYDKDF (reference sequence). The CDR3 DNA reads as TGTGCCACCAGCAGAGATTACGTAGCGGACAATGAGCAGTTCTTC. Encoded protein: CATSRDYVADNEQFF.